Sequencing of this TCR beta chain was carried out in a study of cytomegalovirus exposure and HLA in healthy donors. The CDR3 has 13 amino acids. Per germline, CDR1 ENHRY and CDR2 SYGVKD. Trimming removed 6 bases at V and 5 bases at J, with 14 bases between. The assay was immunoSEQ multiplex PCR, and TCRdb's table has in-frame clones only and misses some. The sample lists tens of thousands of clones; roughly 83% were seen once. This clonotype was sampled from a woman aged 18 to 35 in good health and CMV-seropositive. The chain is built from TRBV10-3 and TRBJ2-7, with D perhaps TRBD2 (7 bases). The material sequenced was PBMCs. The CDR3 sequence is CAIREGGNHEQYF. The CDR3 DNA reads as TGTGCCATCAGGGAGGGGGGGAACCACGAGCAGTACTTC.